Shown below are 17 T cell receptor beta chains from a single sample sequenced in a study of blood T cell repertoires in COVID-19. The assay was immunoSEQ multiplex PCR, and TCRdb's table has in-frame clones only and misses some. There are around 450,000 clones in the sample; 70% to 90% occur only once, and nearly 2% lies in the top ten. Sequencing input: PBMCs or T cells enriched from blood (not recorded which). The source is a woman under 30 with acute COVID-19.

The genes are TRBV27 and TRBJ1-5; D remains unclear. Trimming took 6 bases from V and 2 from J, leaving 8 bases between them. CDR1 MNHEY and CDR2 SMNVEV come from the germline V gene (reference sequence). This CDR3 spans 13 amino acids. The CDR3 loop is CASRSAGNQPQHF. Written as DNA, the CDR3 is TGTGCCAGCAGGAGTGCGGGCAATCAGCCCCAGCATTTT.

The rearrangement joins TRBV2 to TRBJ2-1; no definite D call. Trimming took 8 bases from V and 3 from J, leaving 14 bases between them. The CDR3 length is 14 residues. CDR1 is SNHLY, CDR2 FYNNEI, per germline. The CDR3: CASFKQNGYNEQFF. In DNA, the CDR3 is TGTGCCAGCTTCAAGCAAAATGGCTACAATGAGCAGTTCTTC. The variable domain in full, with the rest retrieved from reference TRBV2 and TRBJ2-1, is EPEVTQTPSHQVTQMGQEVILRCVPISNHLYFYWYRQILGQKVEFLVSFYNNEISEKSEIFDDQFSVERPDGSNFTLKIRSTKLEDSAMYFCASFKQNGYNEQFFGPGTRLTVL.

The CDR3 spells CATSGPWTVRETQYF. The CDR3 bases are TGTGCCACCAGCGGCCCCTGGACAGTCCGGGAGACCCAGTACTTC. The chain combines TRBV15 with TRBJ2-5, with a possible D match to TRBD1 (6 bases). Trimming removed 5 bases at V and 5 bases at J, with 18 bases between. The CDR3 is 15 residues long. Germline assignment: CDR1 LNHNV and CDR2 YYDKDF (reference sequence).

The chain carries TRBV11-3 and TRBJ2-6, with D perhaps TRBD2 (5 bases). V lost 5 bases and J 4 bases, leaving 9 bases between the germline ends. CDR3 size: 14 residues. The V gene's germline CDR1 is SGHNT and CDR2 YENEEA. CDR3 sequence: CASSLAAGANVLTF. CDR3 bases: TGTGCCAGCAGCCTAGCAGCGGGGGCCAACGTCCTGACTTTC. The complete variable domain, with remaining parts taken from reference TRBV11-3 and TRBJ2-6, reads EAGVVQSPRYKIIEKKQPVAFWCNPISGHNTLYWYLQNLGQGPELLIRYENEEAVDDSQLPKDRFSAERLKGVDSTLKIQPAELGDSAVYLCASSLAAGANVLTFGAGSRLTVL.

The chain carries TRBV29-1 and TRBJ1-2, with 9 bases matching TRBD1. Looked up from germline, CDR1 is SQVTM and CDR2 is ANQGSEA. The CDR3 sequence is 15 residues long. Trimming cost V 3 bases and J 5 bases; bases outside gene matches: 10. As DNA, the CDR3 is TGCAGCGTTGAGGGGACAGGGCCTCCTAGTTATGGCTACACCTTC. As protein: CSVEGTGPPSYGYTF. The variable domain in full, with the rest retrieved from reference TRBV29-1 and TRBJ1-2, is SAVISQKPSRDICQRGTSLTIQCQVDSQVTMMFWYRQQPGQSLTLIATANQGSEATYESGFVIDKFPISRPNLTFSTLTVSNMSPEDSSIYLCSVEGTGPPSYGYTFGSGTRLTVV.

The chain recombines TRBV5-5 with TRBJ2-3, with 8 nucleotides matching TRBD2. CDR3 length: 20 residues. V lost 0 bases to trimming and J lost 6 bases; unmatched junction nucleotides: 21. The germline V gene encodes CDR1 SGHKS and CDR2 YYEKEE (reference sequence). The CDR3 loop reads CASSLAAEGAGATTRDTQYF. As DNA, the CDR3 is TGTGCCAGCAGCTTGGCCGCCGAGGGAGCGGGGGCTACCACACGGGATACGCAGTATTTT.

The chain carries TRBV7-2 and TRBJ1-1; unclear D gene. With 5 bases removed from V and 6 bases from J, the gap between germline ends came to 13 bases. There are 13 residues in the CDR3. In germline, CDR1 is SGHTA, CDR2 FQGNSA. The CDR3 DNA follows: TGTGCCAGCAGCCCTCGGGGTACCGCTGAAGCTTTCTTT. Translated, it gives CASSPRGTAEAFF.

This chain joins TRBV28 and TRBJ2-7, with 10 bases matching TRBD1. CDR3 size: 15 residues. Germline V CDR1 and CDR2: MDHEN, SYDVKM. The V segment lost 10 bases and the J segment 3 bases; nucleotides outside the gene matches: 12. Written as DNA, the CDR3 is TGTGCCACCCGCGGGACAGGGGCCAAGAACTACGAGCAGTACTTC. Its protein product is CATRGTGAKNYEQYF.

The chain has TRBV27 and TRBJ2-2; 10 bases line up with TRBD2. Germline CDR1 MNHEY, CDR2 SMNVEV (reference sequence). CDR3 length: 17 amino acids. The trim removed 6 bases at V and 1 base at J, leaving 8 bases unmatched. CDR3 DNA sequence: TGTGCCAGCAGCGGATTCGGACTAGCGGAGAACACCGGGGAGCTGTTTTTT. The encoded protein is CASSGFGLAENTGELFF.

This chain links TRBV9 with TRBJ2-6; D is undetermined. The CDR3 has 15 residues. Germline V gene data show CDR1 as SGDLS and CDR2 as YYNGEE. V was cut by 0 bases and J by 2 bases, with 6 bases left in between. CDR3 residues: CASSVGGAGANVLTF. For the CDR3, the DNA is TGTGCCAGCAGCGTAGGAGGTGCTGGGGCCAACGTCCTGACTTTC.

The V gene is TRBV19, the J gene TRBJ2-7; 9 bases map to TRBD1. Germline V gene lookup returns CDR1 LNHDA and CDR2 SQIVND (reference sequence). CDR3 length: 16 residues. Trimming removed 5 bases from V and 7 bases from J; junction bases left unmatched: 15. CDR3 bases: TGTGCCAGTAGTCTTTCCCGGACAGGGGCTCCCGGAGAGCAGTACTTC. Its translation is CASSLSRTGAPGEQYF.

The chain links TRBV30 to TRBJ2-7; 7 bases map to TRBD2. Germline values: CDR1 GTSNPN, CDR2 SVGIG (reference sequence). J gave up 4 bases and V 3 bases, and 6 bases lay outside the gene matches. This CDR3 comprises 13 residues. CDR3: CAWRIAGIYEQYF. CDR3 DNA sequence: TGTGCCTGGAGGATAGCGGGTATTTACGAGCAGTACTTC.

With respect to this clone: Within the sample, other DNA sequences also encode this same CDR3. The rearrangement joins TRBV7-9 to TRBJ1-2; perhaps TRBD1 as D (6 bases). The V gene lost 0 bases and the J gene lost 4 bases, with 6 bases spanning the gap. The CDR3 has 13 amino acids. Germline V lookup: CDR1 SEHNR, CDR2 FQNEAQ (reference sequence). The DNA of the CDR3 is TGTGCCAGCAGCTTAGCAGGGGGCTATGGCTACACCTTC. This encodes CASSLAGGYGYTF.

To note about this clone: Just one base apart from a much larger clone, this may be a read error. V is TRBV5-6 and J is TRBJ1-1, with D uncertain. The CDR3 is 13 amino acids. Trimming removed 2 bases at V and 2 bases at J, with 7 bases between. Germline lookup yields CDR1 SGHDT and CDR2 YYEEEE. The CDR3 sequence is CASSFYINTEAFF. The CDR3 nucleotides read TGTGCCAGCAGCTTTTATATCAACACTGAAGCTTTCTTT.

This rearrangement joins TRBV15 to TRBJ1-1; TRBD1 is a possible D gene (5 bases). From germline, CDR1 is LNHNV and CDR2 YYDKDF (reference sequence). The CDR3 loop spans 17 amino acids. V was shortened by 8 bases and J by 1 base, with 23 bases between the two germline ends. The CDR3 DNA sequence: TGTGCCACCGGCCAAAACACAGGCGGCTTATCGAACACTGAAGCTTTCTTT. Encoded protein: CATGQNTGGLSNTEAFF. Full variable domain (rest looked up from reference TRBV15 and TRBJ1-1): DAMVIQNPRYQVTQFGKPVTLSCSQTLNHNVMYWYQQKSSQAPKLLFHYYDKDFNNEADTPDNFQSRRPNTSFCFLDIRSPGLGDTAMYLCATGQNTGGLSNTEAFFGQGTRLTVV.

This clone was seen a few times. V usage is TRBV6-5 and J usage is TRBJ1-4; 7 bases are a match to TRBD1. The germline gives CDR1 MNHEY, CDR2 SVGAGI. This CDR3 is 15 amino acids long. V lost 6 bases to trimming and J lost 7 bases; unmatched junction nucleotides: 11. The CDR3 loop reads CASSDLVGQSEKLFF. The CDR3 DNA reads TGTGCCAGCAGCGACCTCGTGGGACAGAGTGAAAAACTGTTTTTT.

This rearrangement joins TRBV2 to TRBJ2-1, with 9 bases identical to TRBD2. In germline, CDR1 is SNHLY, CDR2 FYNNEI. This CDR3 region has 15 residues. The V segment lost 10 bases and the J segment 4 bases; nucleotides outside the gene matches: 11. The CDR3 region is CATKGSGGWYNEQFF. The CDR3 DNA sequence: TGTGCCACCAAAGGGAGCGGGGGGTGGTACAATGAGCAGTTCTTC.